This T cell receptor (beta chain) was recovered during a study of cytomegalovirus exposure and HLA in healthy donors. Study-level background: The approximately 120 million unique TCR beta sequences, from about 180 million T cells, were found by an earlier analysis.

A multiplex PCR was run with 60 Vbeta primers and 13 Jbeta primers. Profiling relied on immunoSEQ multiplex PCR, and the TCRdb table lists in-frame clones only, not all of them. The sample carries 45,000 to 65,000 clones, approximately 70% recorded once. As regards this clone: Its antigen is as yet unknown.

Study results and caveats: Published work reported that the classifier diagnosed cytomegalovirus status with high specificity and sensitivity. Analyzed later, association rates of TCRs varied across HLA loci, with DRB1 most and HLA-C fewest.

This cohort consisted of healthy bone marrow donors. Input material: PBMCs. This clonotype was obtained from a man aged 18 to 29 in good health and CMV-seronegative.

DNA for the CDR3: TGTGCCAGCAGCCAGCAGGGGGCAGAAAAACTGTTTTTT. Protein sequence: CASSQQGAEKLFF. V gene TRBV5-4 combines with J gene TRBJ1-4; 8 nucleotides line up with TRBD1. Trimming took 4 bases from V and 8 from J; bases not matched to a gene: 4. The CDR3 spans 13 residues. From germline, CDR1 is SGHNT and CDR2 YYREEE (reference sequence).